The entry that follows covers one T cell receptor beta chain sequence. Its antigen is still unknown. They built TCR cDNA with 5'RACE template switching, a step that put in a universal primer site and UMIs. MiXCR, run by TCRdb on the 5' RACE reads, gives a single entry per CDR3 protein. In the table there are 350,000 to 450,000 distinct CDR3 sequences, approximately 19% of which are singletons. The sample belongs to a study of T cells after yellow fever vaccination. General study points: Abundant bulk-derived clonotypes could contaminate FACS-sorted repertoires. Some clonotypes were seen in both the CD4 and the CD8 compartments. These made up a small share and likely arose from convergent recombination.

The germline gives CDR1 ENHRY, CDR2 SYGVKD. The CDR3 runs 14 residues. Trimming took off 6 bases at V and 5 bases at J, with 16 bases between the two ends. The chain recombines TRBV10-3 with TRBJ2-5; D call uncertain. The receptor's source is a man aged 18 to 30 who received the YFV17D yellow fever vaccine. Sequenced here: PBMCs, sampled before the yellow fever booster vaccination. CDR3: CAIRDQLDGETQYF. The CDR3 bases are TGTGCCATCAGGGACCAGTTGGACGGGGAGACCCAGTACTTC.